These T cell receptor beta chains were read from a single sample in a study of long-term antiretroviral therapy in people with HIV. Assay: immunoSEQ multiplex PCR; the TCRdb copy retains only in-frame clones and omits some. The table includes approximately 11,000 clones, roughly 76% detected once. Sequenced material: unsorted PBMCs, taken at the start of antiretroviral therapy, before treatment. Receptors originate from a man aged 25-45 years with HIV. Both conserved end residues are part of each CDR3. Fields, in order: V gene, J gene, clone size, D gene, CDR3 DNA, CDR3 protein. The D gene is left open where the match is weak. Size values are once, few and many counts, or a class for expanded clones, and some rows have none.

V: TRBV7-2; J: TRBJ2-7; size: -; D: -; DNA: TGTGCCAGCAGCTCAATTCGGGCTGCAGGCGAGCAGTACTTC; CDR3: CASSSIRAAGEQYF
V: TRBV4-1; J: TRBJ2-7; size: few; D: TRBD1; DNA: TGCGCCAGCAGCCAAGGGACAGGGACCTACGAGCAGTACTTC; CDR3: CASSQGTGTYEQYF
V: TRBV5-1; J: TRBJ1-1; size: -; D: TRBD1; DNA: TGCGCCAGCAGCTTCTTCCCCTTGGCAGGGGGCACTGAAGCTTTCTTT; CDR3: CASSFFPLAGGTEAFF
V: TRBV7-2; J: TRBJ2-2; size: -; D: -; DNA: TGTGCCAGCAGCCAGGACTCATCTCAGCCTCCCGGGGAGCTGTTTTTT; CDR3: CASSQDSSQPPGELFF
V: TRBV29-1; J: TRBJ2-1; size: once; D: TRBD2; DNA: TGCAGCGTTCTACTAGCGGGAAGCTCCTACAATGAGCAGTTCTTC; CDR3: CSVLLAGSSYNEQFF
V: TRBV28; J: TRBJ2-7; size: -; D: TRBD2; DNA: TGTGCCAGCCGCTCGGGACTAGCGGGAGGTCTCCCCTCCTACGAGCAGTACTTC; CDR3: CASRSGLAGGLPSYEQYF
V: TRBV10-3; J: TRBJ2-5; size: -; D: TRBD1; DNA: TGTGCCGCAAGGACAGGACACCAAGAGACCCAGTACTTC; CDR3: CAARTGHQETQYF
V: TRBV7-9; J: TRBJ2-5; size: -; D: -; DNA: TGTGCCAGCAGCTTAGCAGGGTGGCAGGTCCTGGAGACCCAGTACTTC; CDR3: CASSLAGWQVLETQYF
V: TRBV15; J: TRBJ2-7; size: -; D: -; DNA: TGTGCCACCAGCGAGGAGTTTTCACCCCCGTACTTC; CDR3: CATSEEFSPPYF
V: TRBV19; J: TRBJ2-6; size: -; D: -; DNA: TGTGCCAGTACCGCCGAGAGGGGCCCTGGGGCCAACGTCCTGACTTTC; CDR3: CASTAERGPGANVLTF
V: TRBV5-6; J: TRBJ2-1; size: -; D: -; DNA: TGTGCCAGCAGCTTGGCCTATGGTGAAGGTCCTAATGAGCAGTTCTTC; CDR3: CASSLAYGEGPNEQFF
V: TRBV11-3; J: TRBJ2-7; size: few; D: TRBD1; DNA: TGTGCCAGCAGCCCCGACAGGGGCGACACTTACGAGCAGTACTTC; CDR3: CASSPDRGDTYEQYF
V: TRBV4-3; J: TRBJ2-5; size: -; D: -; DNA: TGCGCCAGCAGCCAAGGGGGCCCGGGGGTTGAGACCCAGTACTTC; CDR3: CASSQGGPGVETQYF
V: TRBV7-9; J: TRBJ2-1; size: -; D: TRBD2; DNA: TGTGCCAGCAGCCCCCTGGGTAGCGGGGGCAACAATGAGCAGTTCTTC; CDR3: CASSPLGSGGNNEQFF
V: TRBV30; J: TRBJ1-4; size: -; D: -; DNA: TGTGCCTGGAGTTCTGGTAATGAAAAACTGTTTTTT; CDR3: CAWSSGNEKLFF
V: TRBV28; J: TRBJ2-7; size: -; D: -; DNA: TGTGCCAGCAGAACTGCGGGACAAACCTACGAGCAGTACTTC; CDR3: CASRTAGQTYEQYF
V: TRBV5-4; J: TRBJ1-1; size: -; D: TRBD1; DNA: TGTGCCAGCAGCCGGCAGGGGGTGAACACTGAAGCTTTCTTT; CDR3: CASSRQGVNTEAFF
V: TRBV6-4; J: TRBJ2-3; size: few; D: TRBD1; DNA: TGTGCCAGCAGTGACGGGACAGGGGGCACAGATACGCAGTATTTT; CDR3: CASSDGTGGTDTQYF
V: TRBV27; J: TRBJ1-4; size: -; D: -; DNA: TGTGCCAGCAGTTTATCTCACGGACCTCCTAGAGGGGAAAAACTGTTTTTT; CDR3: CASSLSHGPPRGEKLFF
V: TRBV18; J: TRBJ2-7; size: -; D: -; DNA: TGTGCCAGCTCACCAAGGACTATTAACGGCCCCAACGAGCAGTACTTC; CDR3: CASSPRTINGPNEQYF
V: TRBV13; J: TRBJ2-7; size: -; D: TRBD2; DNA: TGTGCCAGCAGCTTAACAAGGGAGGGGAACGAGCAGTACTTC; CDR3: CASSLTREGNEQYF
V: TRBV27; J: TRBJ2-5; size: -; D: TRBD1; DNA: TGTGCCAGCAGTTACGGGACAGGGTTGAGGGAGACCCAGTACTTC; CDR3: CASSYGTGLRETQYF
V: TRBV15; J: TRBJ1-4; size: -; D: -; DNA: TGTGCCACCAGCAGAGGGGACGGAGGGGAAAAACTGTTTTTT; CDR3: CATSRGDGGEKLFF
V: TRBV9; J: TRBJ2-3; size: -; D: TRBD2; DNA: TGTGCCAGCAGCGCCGGAAGCGGGGGCACAGATACGCAGTATTTT; CDR3: CASSAGSGGTDTQYF
V: TRBV10-3; J: TRBJ1-6; size: -; D: -; DNA: TGTGCCATCAGCGGACAGATGAATAATTCACCCCTCCACTTT; CDR3: CAISGQMNNSPLHF
V: TRBV10-2; J: TRBJ1-1; size: large; D: -; DNA: TGCGCCAGCAGCCCGGCAGGGGCCACTGAAGCTTTCTTT; CDR3: CASSPAGATEAFF
V: TRBV5-6; J: TRBJ2-1; size: -; D: -; DNA: TGTGCCAGCAGTCTGACAGCCACCCCCTACAATGAGCAGTTCTTC; CDR3: CASSLTATPYNEQFF
V: TRBV25-1; J: TRBJ1-2; size: -; D: TRBD1; DNA: TGTGCCAGCAGTGACACCCGGACAGGGGGGGCCTATGGCTACACCTTC; CDR3: CASSDTRTGGAYGYTF